This T cell receptor (beta chain) was observed in a study of shared clonotypes between healthy human individuals. V was pared by 2 bases and J by 2 bases, with 10 bases between. Germline lookup yields CDR1 SGHTA and CDR2 FQGNSA. CDR3 length: 14 residues. The protocol was immunoSEQ multiplex PCR, while the TCRdb copy is restricted to in-frame clones and leaves out a portion. The sample has roughly 2.5 million clones; roughly nine tenths are singletons. The donors were all Caucasian adults (living in Nashville, Tennessee). J is TRBJ2-7 and V is TRBV7-2; no definite D call. This clonotype was obtained from a man between 18 and 29 years old in good health. The specimen sequenced was naive CD4+ T cells sorted from blood. This sample's subset: CD45RA+ positively selected. The CDR3 is CASSLRTRAYEQYF. The CDR3 nucleotides are TGTGCCAGCAGCTTAAGGACGCGAGCCTACGAGCAGTACTTC.